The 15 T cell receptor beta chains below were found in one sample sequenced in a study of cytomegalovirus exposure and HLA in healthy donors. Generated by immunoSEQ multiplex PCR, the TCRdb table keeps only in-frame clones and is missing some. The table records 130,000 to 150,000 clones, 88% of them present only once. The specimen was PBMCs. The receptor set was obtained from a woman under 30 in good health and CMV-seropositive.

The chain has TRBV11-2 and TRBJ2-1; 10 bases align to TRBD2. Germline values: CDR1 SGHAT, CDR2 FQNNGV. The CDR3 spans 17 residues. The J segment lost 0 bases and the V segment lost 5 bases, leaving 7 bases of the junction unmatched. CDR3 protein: CASSPRTSGDSYNEQFF. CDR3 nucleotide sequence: TGTGCCAGCAGCCCTCGGACTAGCGGAGACTCCTACAATGAGCAGTTCTTC.

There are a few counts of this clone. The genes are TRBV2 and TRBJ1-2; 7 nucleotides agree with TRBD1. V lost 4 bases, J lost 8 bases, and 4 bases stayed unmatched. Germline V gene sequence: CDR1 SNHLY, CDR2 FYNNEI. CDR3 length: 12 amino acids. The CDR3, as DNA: TGTGCCAGCAGTGGACAGGGAGGAGGCTACACCTTC. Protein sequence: CASSGQGGGYTF.

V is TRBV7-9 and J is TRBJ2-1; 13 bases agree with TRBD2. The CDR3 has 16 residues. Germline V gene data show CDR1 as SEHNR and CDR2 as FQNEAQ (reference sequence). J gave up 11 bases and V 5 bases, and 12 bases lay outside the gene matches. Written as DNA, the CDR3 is TGTGCCAGCAGCCACAGGACTAGCGGGAGCAGGTCACAGCAGTTCTTC. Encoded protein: CASSHRTSGSRSQQFF.

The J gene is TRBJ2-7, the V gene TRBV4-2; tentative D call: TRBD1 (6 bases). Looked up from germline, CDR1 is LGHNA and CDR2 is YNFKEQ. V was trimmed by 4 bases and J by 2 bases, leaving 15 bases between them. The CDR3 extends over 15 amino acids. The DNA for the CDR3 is TGTGCCAGCAGCCTCGCAGTAGGGGGAACCTACGAGCAGTACTTC. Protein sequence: CASSLAVGGTYEQYF.

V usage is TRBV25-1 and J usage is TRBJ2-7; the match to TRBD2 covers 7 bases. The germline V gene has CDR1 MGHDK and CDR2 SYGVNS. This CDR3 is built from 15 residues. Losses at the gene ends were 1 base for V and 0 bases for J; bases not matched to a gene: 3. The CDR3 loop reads CASSESGGSSYEQYF. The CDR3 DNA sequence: TGTGCCAGCAGTGAATCCGGCGGGAGCTCCTACGAGCAGTACTTC.

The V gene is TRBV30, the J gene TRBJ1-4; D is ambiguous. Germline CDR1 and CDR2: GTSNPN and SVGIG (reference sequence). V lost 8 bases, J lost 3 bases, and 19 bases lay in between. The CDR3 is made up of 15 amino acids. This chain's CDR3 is CAGSSPIASNEKLFF. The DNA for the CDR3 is TGTGCCGGATCCAGCCCCATAGCCTCTAATGAAAAACTGTTTTTT. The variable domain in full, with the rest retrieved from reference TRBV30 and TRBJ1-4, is SQTIHQWPATLVQPVGSPLSLECTVEGTSNPNLYWYRQAAGRGLQLLFYSVGIGQISSEVPQNLSASRPQDRQFILSSKKLLLSDSGFYLCAGSSPIASNEKLFFGSGTQLSVL.

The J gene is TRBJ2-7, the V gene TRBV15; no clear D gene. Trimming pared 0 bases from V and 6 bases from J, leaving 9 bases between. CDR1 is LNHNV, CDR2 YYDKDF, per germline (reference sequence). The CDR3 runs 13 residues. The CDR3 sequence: CATSRDIRAEQYF. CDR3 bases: TGTGCCACCAGCAGAGATATAAGAGCCGAGCAGTACTTC.

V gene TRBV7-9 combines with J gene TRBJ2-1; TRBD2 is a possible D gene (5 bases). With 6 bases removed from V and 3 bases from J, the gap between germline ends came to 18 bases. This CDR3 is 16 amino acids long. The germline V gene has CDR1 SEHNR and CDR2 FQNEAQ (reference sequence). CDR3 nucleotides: TGTGCCAGCAGATCCGTCCCTGCGGGTGGCTACAATGAGCAGTTCTTC. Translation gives CASRSVPAGGYNEQFF.

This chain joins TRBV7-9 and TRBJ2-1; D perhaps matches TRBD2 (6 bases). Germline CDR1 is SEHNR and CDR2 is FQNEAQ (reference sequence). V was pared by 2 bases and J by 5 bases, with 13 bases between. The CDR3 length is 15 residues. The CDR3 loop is CASSLFVGLDNEQFF. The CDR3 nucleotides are TGTGCCAGCAGCTTATTTGTGGGACTTGACAATGAGCAGTTCTTC.

DNA of the CDR3: TGTGCCAGCAGCAGCTCGGGCAAAAACATTCAGTACTTC. It encodes CASSSSGKNIQYF. The J gene is TRBJ2-4, the V gene TRBV14; no definite D call. With 5 bases removed from V and 3 bases from J, the gap between germline ends came to 8 bases. The CDR3 sequence is 13 residues long. CDR1 and CDR2 from the germline V gene are SGHDN and FVKESK. The complete variable domain, with remaining parts taken from reference TRBV14 and TRBJ2-4, reads EAGVTQFPSHSVIEKGQTVTLRCDPISGHDNLYWYRRVMGKEIKFLLHFVKESKQDESGMPNNRFLAERTGGTYSTLKVQPAELEDSGVYFCASSSSGKNIQYFGAGTRLSVL.

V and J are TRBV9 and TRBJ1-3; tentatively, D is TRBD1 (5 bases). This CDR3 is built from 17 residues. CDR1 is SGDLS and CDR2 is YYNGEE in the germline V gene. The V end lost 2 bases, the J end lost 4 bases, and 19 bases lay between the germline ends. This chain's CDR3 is CASSVGATDKGGNTIYF. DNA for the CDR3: TGTGCCAGCAGCGTTGGGGCGACAGACAAAGGGGGAAACACCATATATTTT.

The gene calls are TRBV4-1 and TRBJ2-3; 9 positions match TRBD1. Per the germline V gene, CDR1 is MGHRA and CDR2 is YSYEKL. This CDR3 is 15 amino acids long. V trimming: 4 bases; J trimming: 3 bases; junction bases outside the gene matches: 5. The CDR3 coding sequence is TGCGCCAGCAGCCCTTCGGACAGGGGTACAGATACGCAGTATTTT. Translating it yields CASSPSDRGTDTQYF.

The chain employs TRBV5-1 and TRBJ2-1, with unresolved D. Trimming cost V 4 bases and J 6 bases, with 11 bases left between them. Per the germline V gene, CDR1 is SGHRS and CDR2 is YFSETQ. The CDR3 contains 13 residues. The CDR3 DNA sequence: TGCGCCAGCAGCCCGACTTCTGCCAATGAGCAGTTCTTC. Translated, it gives CASSPTSANEQFF.

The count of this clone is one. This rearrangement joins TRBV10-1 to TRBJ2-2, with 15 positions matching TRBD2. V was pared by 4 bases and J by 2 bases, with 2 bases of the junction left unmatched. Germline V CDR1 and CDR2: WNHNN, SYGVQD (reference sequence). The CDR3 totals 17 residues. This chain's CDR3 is CASSGGLAGGNTGELFF. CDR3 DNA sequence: TGCGCCAGCAGTGGGGGACTAGCGGGAGGCAACACCGGGGAGCTGTTTTTT.

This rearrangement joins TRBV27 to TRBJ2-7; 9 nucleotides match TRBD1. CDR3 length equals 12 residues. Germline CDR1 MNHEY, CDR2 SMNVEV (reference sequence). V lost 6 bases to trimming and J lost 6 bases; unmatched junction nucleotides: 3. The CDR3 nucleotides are TGTGCCAGCAGCCACAGGGGGCTCGAGCAGTACTTC. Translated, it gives CASSHRGLEQYF.